A single sample gave rise to the 9 T cell receptor beta chains below, sequenced in a study of blood T cells in healthy people across ages. Alongside a J-beta primer mix, a sample-barcoded 5' primer served in a second PCR lasting about 6 to 12 cycles. TCRdb reprocessed the 5' RACE reads via MiXCR and lists one record per CDR3 protein. This sample yields approximately 780,000 distinct CDR3 sequences, of which 25% to 30% are seen a single time; around 2.9% belongs to the top ten. Another study also made use of these data, one on T cells of mothers and their children.

Specimen: blood. These receptors came from a boy aged 5-17 years in good health.

This clonotype showed up just a few times. The V gene is TRBV11-2, the J gene TRBJ2-1; the D is unclear. V gave up 1 base and J gave up 1 base, with 14 bases separating them. From germline, CDR1 is SGHAT and CDR2 FQNNGV. This CDR3 comprises 17 residues. CDR3: CASSLGEASGSYNEQFF. The CDR3 DNA reads as TGTGCCAGCAGCTTAGGAGAGGCTAGTGGTTCCTACAATGAGCAGTTCTTC.

This clonotype was seen a handful of times. The chain recombines TRBV3-1 with TRBJ2-1; D unclear. The end of the DNA fits TRBJ2-5 better, so the J call may be wrong. The CDR3 spans 14 residues. Germline V CDR1 and CDR2: LGHDT, YNNKEL (reference sequence). CDR3 region: CASRLGHPRETQYF. Written as DNA, the CDR3 is TGTGCCAGCAGATTGGGCCACCCACGGGAGACCCAGTACTTC.

The rearrangement joins TRBV10-3 to TRBJ2-1, with TRBD1 as a possible D gene (6 bases). The germline CDR1 and CDR2 sequences are ENHRY and SYGVKD. The CDR3 extends over 13 amino acids. Trimming stripped 3 bases from V and 6 bases from J, with 9 bases between. CDR3 loop: CAISEQGFNEQFF. The CDR3, as DNA: TGTGCCATCAGTGAACAGGGATTCAATGAGCAGTTCTTC.

In DNA form, the CDR3 reads TGTGCCAGCAGCTTAGAGATCTTTAATGAAAAACTGTTTTTT. Its translation: CASSLEIFNEKLFF. This chain joins TRBV7-2 and TRBJ1-4; D is uncertain. CDR1 is SGHTA and CDR2 is FQGNSA in the germline V gene. V lost 1 base, J lost 4 bases, and 7 bases lay in between. This CDR3 contains 14 residues.

In this sample, this clonotype turned up once. V is TRBV12-3 or TRBV12-4 and J is TRBJ2-5, with a weak D call TRBD2 (6 bases). The closer fit of TRBJ2-7 to the DNA end suggests the J call may be wrong. This CDR3 has 13 amino acids. The CDR3 spells CASRGPGAYEQYF. The CDR3 DNA is TGTGCCAGCAGAGGACCGGGAGCCTACGAGCAGTACTTC.

Only a few counts were recorded for this clonotype. This rearrangement joins TRBV20-1 to TRBJ2-5, with TRBD2 matching 11 bases. The CDR3 contains 14 residues. CDR1 is DFQATT and CDR2 is SNEGSKA in the germline V gene (reference sequence). Unmatched junction bases numbered 8, after V lost 6 bases and J lost 5 bases. The CDR3 protein is CSALAGGPRETQYF. DNA of the CDR3: TGCAGTGCGTTAGCGGGGGGGCCGCGGGAGACCCAGTACTTC.

Here the CDR3 DNA reads TGTGCCAGCAGCCAAGAGTGGACAGGGGAAGAGACCCAGTACTTC. It yields the protein CASSQEWTGEETQYF. This rearrangement joins TRBV3-1 to TRBJ2-5; 9 bases map to TRBD1. V lost 0 bases to trimming and J lost 3 bases; unmatched junction nucleotides: 2. Germline CDR1 is LGHDT and CDR2 is YNNKEL (reference sequence). The CDR3 sequence is 15 residues long.

The V gene is TRBV4-1, the J gene TRBJ2-5, with TRBD2 identical over 13 bases. The DNA matches TRBJ2-1 better at its end, which makes the J call doubtful. The CDR3 has 17 amino acids. Looked up from germline, CDR1 is MGHRA and CDR2 is YSYEKL. The CDR3 protein is CASSQVLLAGGDNEQFF. DNA of the CDR3: TGCGCCAGCAGCCAAGTTCTACTAGCGGGGGGGGACAATGAGCAGTTCTTC.

The gene calls are TRBV12-3 or TRBV12-4 and TRBJ2-3; D is perhaps TRBD2 (6 bases). V was shortened by 4 bases and J by 2 bases, with 19 bases between the two germline ends. The CDR3 length is 17 residues. CDR3 protein: CASSSPIGRGYTDTQYF. The CDR3, as DNA: TGTGCCAGCAGTTCCCCCATAGGGCGGGGTTACACAGATACGCAGTATTTT.